The entry below gives a single T cell receptor beta chain sequence along with its context. Its antigen remains unidentified. Trimming cost V 8 bases and J 4 bases; bases outside gene matches: 9. Germline CDR1 is SNHLY and CDR2 is FYNNEI. The CDR3 runs 16 residues. The data are from a study of cytomegalovirus exposure and HLA in healthy donors. Study results and limitations: Some V segments, including TRBV6-2 and TRBV6-3, were excluded as indistinguishable.

PCR primers comprised 60 Vbeta and 13 Jbeta primers. Clones were read by immunoSEQ multiplex PCR, and TCRdb kept only the in-frame ones, dropping some. The sample lists over 150,000 clones, 77% occurring once. This clonotype was sampled from a woman between 40 and 55 years old in good health and CMV-seropositive. V and J are TRBV2 and TRBJ2-6; 9 bases match TRBD1. Sequences were obtained from PBMCs. CDR3 in amino acids: CASQDRGVRGANVLTF. The DNA for the CDR3 is TGTGCCAGCCAGGACAGGGGCGTGCGAGGGGCCAACGTCCTGACTTTC.